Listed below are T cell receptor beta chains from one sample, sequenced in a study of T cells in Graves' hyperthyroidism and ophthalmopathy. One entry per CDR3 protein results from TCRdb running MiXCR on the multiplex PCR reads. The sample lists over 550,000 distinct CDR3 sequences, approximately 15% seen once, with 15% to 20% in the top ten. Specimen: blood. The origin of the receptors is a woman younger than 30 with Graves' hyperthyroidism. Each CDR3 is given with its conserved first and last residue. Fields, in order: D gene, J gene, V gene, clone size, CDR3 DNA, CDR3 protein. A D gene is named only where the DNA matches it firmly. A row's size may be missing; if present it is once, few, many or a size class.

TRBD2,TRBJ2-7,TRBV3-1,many,TGTGCCAGCAGCCAAGCCCCCGGGACTATCTACGAGCAGTACTTC,CASSQAPGTIYEQYF
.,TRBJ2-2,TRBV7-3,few,TGTGCCAGCAGCTTAAGGGGAACCCAATTCGCGAACACCGGGGAGCTGTTTTTT,CASSLRGTQFANTGELFF
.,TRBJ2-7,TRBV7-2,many,TGTGCCAGCAGCTTATACGTTCGGGAGCAGTACTTC,CASSLYVREQYF
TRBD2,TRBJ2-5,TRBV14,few,TGTGCCAGCAGCCAACAGCGGGGGGTTGGTGAGACCCAGTACTTC,CASSQQRGVGETQYF
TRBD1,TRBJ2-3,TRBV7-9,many,TGTGCCAGCAGCCCGCGCCGGACAGGGGCTACCACAGATACGCAGTATTTT,CASSPRRTGATTDTQYF
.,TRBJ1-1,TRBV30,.,TGTGCCTACGGGGACACTGAAGCTTTCTTT,CAYGDTEAFF
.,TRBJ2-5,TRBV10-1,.,TGCGCCAGCAGGGCTTCGTACCAAGAGACCCAGTACTTC,CASRASYQETQYF
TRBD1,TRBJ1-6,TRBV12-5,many,TGTGCTAGTGGTTTCGTCGCCTCCCGACAGGGCTCGAATTCACCCCTCCACTTT,CASGFVASRQGSNSPLHF
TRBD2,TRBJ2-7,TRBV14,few,TGTGCCAGCAGCCACCCCGGGACTAGCGCCTCGCCCGGCGAGCAGTACTTC,CASSHPGTSASPGEQYF
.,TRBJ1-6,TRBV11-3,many,TGTGCCAGCAGCTTAGATCAGGGCCAGCGGGGTTCACCCCTCCACTTT,CASSLDQGQRGSPLHF
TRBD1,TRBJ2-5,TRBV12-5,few,TGTGCTAGTGGCGCCAACCCCGGGACAGCAGAGACCCAGTACTTC,CASGANPGTAETQYF
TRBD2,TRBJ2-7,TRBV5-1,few,TGCGCCAGCAGCCCGTTACTAGCGGGGGGCTACGAGCAGTACTTC,CASSPLLAGGYEQYF
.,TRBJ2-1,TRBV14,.,TGTGCCAGCAGCCAAGTCGCAGGGACGCCCTACAATGAGCAGTTCTTC,CASSQVAGTPYNEQFF
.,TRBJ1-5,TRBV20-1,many,TGCAGTGCTAGAGTACAGGGCCGAGGGGGCAATCAGCCCCAGCATTTT,CSARVQGRGGNQPQHF
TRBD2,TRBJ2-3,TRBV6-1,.,TGTGCCAGCACCGAGACTAGCGGTAGCACAGATACGCAGTATTTT,CASTETSGSTDTQYF
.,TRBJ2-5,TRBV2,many,TGTGCCAGCAGTGAAGCGACAGGGAGGGAGACCCAGTACTTC,CASSEATGRETQYF
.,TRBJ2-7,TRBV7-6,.,TGTGCCAGCAGCACCCAGACTGGGATGGGACCCTACGAGCAGTACTTC,CASSTQTGMGPYEQYF
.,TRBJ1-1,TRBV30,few,TGTGCCTGGACACGACAGTTGAACACTGAAGCTTTCTTT,CAWTRQLNTEAFF
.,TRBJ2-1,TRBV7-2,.,TGTGCCAGCAGCTTAGAGTCTTTCTCCTACAATGAGCAGTTCTTC,CASSLESFSYNEQFF
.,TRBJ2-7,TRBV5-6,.,TGTGCCAGCAGCCCGGCATGGGAAGGGGGCGAGCAGTACTTC,CASSPAWEGGEQYF
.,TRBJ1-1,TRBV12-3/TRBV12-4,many,TGTGCCAGCAGTCCGATGAACACTGAAGCTTTCTTT,CASSPMNTEAFF
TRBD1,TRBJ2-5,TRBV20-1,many,TGCAGTGCTAGGGGGACAGTGGAGACCCAGTACTTC,CSARGTVETQYF
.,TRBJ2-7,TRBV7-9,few,TGTGCCAGCAGCTTATCCGGACGGCCCTCCTACGAGCAGTACTTC,CASSLSGRPSYEQYF
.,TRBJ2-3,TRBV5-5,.,TGTGCCAGCAGCTTGGAGTGGGGATCAGATACGCAGTATTTT,CASSLEWGSDTQYF
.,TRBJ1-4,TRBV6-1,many,TGTGCCAGCAGCCCACGTCCGGGGGCCACTAATGAAAAACTGTTTTTT,CASSPRPGATNEKLFF
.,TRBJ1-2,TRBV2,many,TGTGCCAGCAGTGAAGTGGGGCAGAGCTATGGCTACACCTTC,CASSEVGQSYGYTF
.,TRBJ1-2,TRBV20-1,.,TGCAGTGCTAGAGGGTCCGGGGGGACCCTGACCTATGGCTACACCTTC,CSARGSGGTLTYGYTF
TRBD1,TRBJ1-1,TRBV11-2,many,TGTGCCAGCAGCCGGACAGGGGGCGTCATTGAAGCTTTCTTT,CASSRTGGVIEAFF
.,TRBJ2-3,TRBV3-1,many,TGTGCCAGCAGCCAAGATCTTGGTGACACAGATACGCAGTATTTT,CASSQDLGDTDTQYF
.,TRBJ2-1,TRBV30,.,TGTGCCTGGAGTGTGGGCAATGAGCAGTTCTTC,CAWSVGNEQFF
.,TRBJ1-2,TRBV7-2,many,TGTGCCAGCAGCTTAAACAGGGAGGGGTATGGCTACACCTTC,CASSLNREGYGYTF
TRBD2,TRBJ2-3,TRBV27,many,TGTGCCAGCAGTGGACTAGCGGGAGAGACAGATACGCAGTATTTT,CASSGLAGETDTQYF
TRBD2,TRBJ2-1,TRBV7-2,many,TGTGCCAGCAGCTTAGAGGGGACTATCAACAATGAGCAGTTCTTC,CASSLEGTINNEQFF
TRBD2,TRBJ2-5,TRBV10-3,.,TGTGCCATCAGGGATCTAGCGGGAGGATCTCCGGAGACCCAGTACTTC,CAIRDLAGGSPETQYF
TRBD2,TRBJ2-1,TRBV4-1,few,TGCGCCAGCAGCCAAGCTGACTTTAGACTAGCGGGGGCCAACAATGAGCAGTTCTTC,CASSQADFRLAGANNEQFF
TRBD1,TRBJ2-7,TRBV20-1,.,TGCAGTGCAACCAGGCCGGGACAGGGGGCGCCCGAGCAGTACTTC,CSATRPGQGAPEQYF
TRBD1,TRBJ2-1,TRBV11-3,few,TGTGCCAGCAGCCGACCCCGGACAGGGCGCGGGGATGAGCAGTTCTTC,CASSRPRTGRGDEQFF
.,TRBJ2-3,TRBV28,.,TGTGCCAGCAGCCACCGGGACAATGTTAGAGATACGCAGTATTTT,CASSHRDNVRDTQYF
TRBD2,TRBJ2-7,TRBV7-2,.,TGTGCCAGCAGCCAGGCGGGGGGGTCGTTGCAGTACTTC,CASSQAGGSLQYF
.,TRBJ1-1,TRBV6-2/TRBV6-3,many,TGTGCCAGCAGTTACCGGGGACATCTCACTGAAGCTTTCTTT,CASSYRGHLTEAFF
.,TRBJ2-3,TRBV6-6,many,TGTGCCAGCAGTTACTCTAGCGGCACTCCAGATACGCAGTATTTT,CASSYSSGTPDTQYF
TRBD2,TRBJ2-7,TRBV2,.,TGTGCCAGCAGGGACCCACTCGGGGGGGCTACGAAGCAGTACTTC,CASRDPLGGATKQYF
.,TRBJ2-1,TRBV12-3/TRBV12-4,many,TGTGCCAGCAGTTTAGCTAAACCCCTGAGTCGTGGCGATGAGCAGTTCTTC,CASSLAKPLSRGDEQFF
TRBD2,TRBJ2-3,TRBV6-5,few,TGTGCCAGCAGTTATGGGGGGGGGATCACAGATACGCAGTATTTT,CASSYGGGITDTQYF
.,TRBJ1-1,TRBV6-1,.,TGTGCCAGCAATCCTCTGTTGGAGGCCGAAGCTTTCTTT,CASNPLLEAEAFF
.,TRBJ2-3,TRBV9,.,TGTGCCAGCAGCGCCTTAGGCGCTACTAGCACAGATACGCAGTATTTT,CASSALGATSTDTQYF
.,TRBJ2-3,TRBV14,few,TGTGCCAGCAGCCTCGTATCGGGGTTAGATACGCAGTATTTT,CASSLVSGLDTQYF
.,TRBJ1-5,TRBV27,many,TGTGCCAGCAAAGATGGGGTACGGGGCAATCAGCCCCAGCATTTT,CASKDGVRGNQPQHF
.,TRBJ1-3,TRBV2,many,TGTGCCAGCAGTGATTCCGGGATCGGAAACACCATATATTTT,CASSDSGIGNTIYF
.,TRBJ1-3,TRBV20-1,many,TGCAGTGCTGTGGGGGTGTTCGGAAACACCATATATTTT,CSAVGVFGNTIYF
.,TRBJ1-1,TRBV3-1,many,TGTGCCAGCAGTGGACGTCGGAACACTGAAGCTTTCTTT,CASSGRRNTEAFF
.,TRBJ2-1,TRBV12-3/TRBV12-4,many,TGTGCCAGCAGTAAGGGGCCAGGAGGGTACAATGAGCAGTTCTTC,CASSKGPGGYNEQFF
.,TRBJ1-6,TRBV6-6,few,TGTGCCAGCAGTTACGGGGATTCACCCCTCCACTTT,CASSYGDSPLHF
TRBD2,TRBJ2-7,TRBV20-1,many,TGCAGTGCCAAAAGCGGGGTAAGCTCCTACGAGCAGTACTTC,CSAKSGVSSYEQYF
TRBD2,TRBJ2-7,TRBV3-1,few,TGTGCCAGCGAACTAGCGGGGACCCTTGAGCAGTACTTC,CASELAGTLEQYF
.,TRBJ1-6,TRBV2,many,TGTGCCAGCAGTGAAATGGGAGGCGGCAATTCACCCCTCCACTTT,CASSEMGGGNSPLHF
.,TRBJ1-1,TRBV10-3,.,TGTGCCATCAGTGAGAAGGGGGGGTACACTGAAGCTTTCTTT,CAISEKGGYTEAFF
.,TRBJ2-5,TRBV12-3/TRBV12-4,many,TGTGCCAGCAGTTTACGACGACAACAAGAGACCCAGTACTTC,CASSLRRQQETQYF
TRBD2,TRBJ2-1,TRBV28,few,TGTGCCAGCAGCCCGTTGATAGAGCGGGAGAGTTGGAACAATGAGCAGTTCTTC,CASSPLIERESWNNEQFF
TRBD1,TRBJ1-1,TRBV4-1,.,TGCGCCAGCAGCCCCCCGGCAGGACAGGGAATTGGTGAAGCTTTCTTT,CASSPPAGQGIGEAFF